These 23 T cell receptor beta chains came from one sample sequenced in a study of cytomegalovirus exposure and HLA in healthy donors. PCR involved 60 Vbeta and 13 Jbeta primers. Produced via immunoSEQ multiplex PCR; TCRdb's table is partial and in-frame only. The sample includes 80,000 to 100,000 clones, approximately 71% of them seen just once. Sequencing input: PBMCs. The receptors were sampled from a young woman in good health and CMV-seropositive.

The rearrangement joins TRBV6-5 to TRBJ1-5; D ambiguous. In germline, CDR1 is MNHEY, CDR2 SVGAGI. The CDR3 length is 14 residues. V was cut by 5 bases and J by 0 bases, with 8 bases left in between. CDR3 DNA: TGTGCCAGCAGTGGCATCCGTAGCAATCAGCCCCAGCATTTT. Translated: CASSGIRSNQPQHF.

The V gene is TRBV18, the J gene TRBJ1-5; possible D gene TRBD1, 5 bases. The CDR3 contains 13 residues. V lost 5 bases, J lost 7 bases, and 12 bases lay in between. CDR1 and CDR2 (germline): KGHSH, LQKENI. CDR3 loop: CASSGGVEQPQHF. The DNA for the CDR3 is TGTGCCAGCTCAGGAGGGGTGGAACAGCCCCAGCATTTT. Based on the CDR3 plus reference TRBV18 and TRBJ1-5, the full variable domain is NAGVMQNPRHLVRRRGQEARLRCSPMKGHSHVYWYRQLPEEGLKFMVYLQKENIIDESGMPKERFSAEFPKEGPSILRIQQVVRGDSAAYFCASSGGVEQPQHFGDGTRLSIL.

This clone came up once. The chain joins TRBV27 to TRBJ1-6; D is undetermined. Deletions cut 5 bases from V and 0 bases from J, with 11 bases between. Per the germline V gene, CDR1 is MNHEY and CDR2 is SMNVEV (reference sequence). The CDR3 loop spans 16 amino acids. This chain's CDR3 is CASSLYPSSYNSPLHF. The CDR3 DNA sequence: TGTGCCAGCAGTCTATACCCTAGCTCCTATAATTCACCCCTCCACTTT.

The genes are TRBV7-9 and TRBJ2-3; TRBD2 is a possible D gene (6 bases). Trimming took 6 bases from V and 0 from J, leaving 16 bases between them. In germline, CDR1 is SEHNR, CDR2 FQNEAQ (reference sequence). The CDR3 is 16 amino acids. CDR3 protein: CASSPRLDSSTDTQYF. The CDR3, as DNA: TGTGCCAGCAGTCCTAGACTAGACTCTAGCACAGATACGCAGTATTTT.

This sequence joins TRBV25-1 and TRBJ2-1, with D maybe TRBD1 (6 bases). The CDR3 length is 16 residues. The V end lost 3 bases, the J end lost 4 bases, and 16 bases lay between the germline ends. Looked up from germline, CDR1 is MGHDK and CDR2 is SYGVNS. The CDR3 DNA reads TGTGCCAGCAGTGACGCCAGGGGCGCCGGATACAATGAGCAGTTCTTC. It yields the protein CASSDARGAGYNEQFF.

V usage is TRBV29-1 and J usage is TRBJ2-2; TRBD1 aligns across 9 bases. After removal of 3 bases from V and 7 bases from J, the junction contained 6 bases not matched to a gene. The germline CDR1 and CDR2 sequences are SQVTM and ANQGSEA. CDR3 length: 14 residues. CDR3 bases: TGCAGCGTTGATCCCGGACAGGGGATCGGGGAGCTGTTTTTT. Translated, it gives CSVDPGQGIGELFF.

This rearrangement joins TRBV5-4 to TRBJ1-2; D remains ambiguous. This CDR3 spans 13 amino acids. V was cut by 0 bases and J by 8 bases, with 11 bases left in between. Germline V gene data show CDR1 as SGHNT and CDR2 as YYREEE (reference sequence). The CDR3 coding sequence is TGTGCCAGCAGCTTGGCCCGAGAGCCAGGCTACACCTTC. Its translation: CASSLAREPGYTF. Supplemented by reference TRBV5-4 and TRBJ1-2, the full variable domain reads ETGVTQSPTHLIKTRGQQVTLRCSSQSGHNTVSWYQQALGQGPQFIFQYYREEENGRGNFPPRFSGLQFPNYSSELNVNALELDDSALYLCASSLAREPGYTFGSGTRLTVV.

This clone appeared a few times. This rearrangement joins TRBV2 to TRBJ1-2; 8 nucleotides agree with TRBD1. The CDR3 extends over 14 amino acids. The V gene's germline CDR1 is SNHLY and CDR2 FYNNEI. V was pared by 6 bases and J by 5 bases, with 8 bases of the junction left unmatched. In DNA, the CDR3 is TGTGCCAGCAGGGCCGCTACAGGGGGGTATGGCTACACCTTC. It yields the protein CASRAATGGYGYTF.

The V call is TRBV5-6, the J call TRBJ2-3; 12 nucleotides line up with TRBD1. The junction had 6 bases not matched to a gene; V was cut back by 4 bases and J by 3 bases. This CDR3 region has 16 residues. Looked up from germline, CDR1 is SGHDT and CDR2 is YYEEEE. CDR3 in DNA: TGTGCCAGCAGCGCCGGGACAGGGGGCTCGACAGATACGCAGTATTTT. Its protein product is CASSAGTGGSTDTQYF.

V is TRBV9 and J is TRBJ1-3, with a possible D match to TRBD1 (6 bases). The CDR3 has 20 amino acids. CDR1 is SGDLS and CDR2 is YYNGEE in the germline V gene. V shed 0 bases and J shed 0 bases, with 22 bases lying between them. The CDR3 here is CASSVEVGNVGASSGNTIYF. As DNA, the CDR3 is TGTGCCAGCAGCGTAGAGGTGGGGAACGTGGGGGCCTCCTCTGGAAACACCATATATTTT.

This rearrangement joins TRBV28 to TRBJ2-7; 9 bases match TRBD2. Germline-derived CDR1 and CDR2 are MDHEN and SYDVKM. The CDR3 is 15 residues long. The ends lost 6 bases at V and 7 bases at J; junction bases unmatched: 13. The CDR3 DNA reads as TGTGCCAGCAGAAGGCTAGCGGGGTCCCGGGGTGAGCAGTACTTC. This encodes CASRRLAGSRGEQYF.

The chain has TRBV9 and TRBJ2-3; 7 positions match TRBD2. CDR3 length: 14 residues. V lost 5 bases and J lost 4; bases outside the gene matches: 7. CDR1 SGDLS and CDR2 YYNGEE come from the germline V gene. The CDR3 region is CASSGGLEADTQYF. CDR3 nucleotides: TGTGCCAGCAGTGGAGGACTAGAAGCAGATACGCAGTATTTT.

The CDR3: CASSLGLAATYEQYF. CDR3 in DNA: TGTGCCAGCAGCTTAGGGCTAGCGGCCACCTACGAGCAGTACTTC. The chain uses TRBV11-2 and TRBJ2-7, with TRBD2 identical over 7 bases. The V segment lost 1 base and the J segment 2 bases; nucleotides outside the gene matches: 5. Germline CDR1 and CDR2: SGHAT and FQNNGV. CDR3 length equals 15 residues.

The chain uses TRBV9 and TRBJ2-3, with TRBD2 matching over 13 bases. The germline V gene has CDR1 SGDLS and CDR2 YYNGEE. CDR3 length equals 17 residues. The V and J ends lost 3 bases and 0 bases, in that order; junction bases with no gene match: 4. CDR3 sequence: CASSETGLAGSTDTQYF. In DNA form, the CDR3 reads TGTGCCAGCAGCGAAACGGGACTAGCGGGGAGCACAGATACGCAGTATTTT.

This clone was recorded a few times. The J gene is TRBJ2-6, the V gene TRBV7-3, with 10 bases matching TRBD1. The CDR3 is 16 amino acids. J gave up 4 bases and V 4 bases, and 4 bases lay outside the gene matches. The V gene's germline CDR1 is SGHTA and CDR2 FQGTGA. This CDR3 is CASSSRQGAGANVLTF. CDR3 bases: TGTGCCAGCAGCTCCAGACAGGGGGCCGGGGCCAACGTCCTGACTTTC.

The CDR3 bases are TGTGCCAGCAGCTTAGAAGGGACAGATGGCTACACCTTC. This sequence encodes CASSLEGTDGYTF. The rearrangement joins TRBV13 to TRBJ1-2; 7 nucleotides line up with TRBD1. V lost 1 base to trimming and J lost 6 bases; unmatched junction nucleotides: 2. Germline V gives CDR1 PRHDT, CDR2 FYEKMQ (reference sequence). This CDR3 comprises 13 residues.

This chain joins TRBV18 and TRBJ1-3; perhaps TRBD1 as D (6 bases). This CDR3 has 15 residues. From germline, CDR1 is KGHSH and CDR2 LQKENI. V was clipped by 3 bases and J by 4 bases, with 13 bases between them. The chain's CDR3 is CASSPPGATGNTIYF. CDR3 sequence (DNA): TGTGCCAGCTCACCCCCAGGGGCAACGGGAAACACCATATATTTT.

The chain uses TRBV6-6 and TRBJ2-5; D not resolved. Per germline, CDR1 MNHNY and CDR2 SVGAGI (reference sequence). V lost 0 bases, J lost 5 bases, and 7 bases lay in between. CDR3 length: 13 amino acids. CDR3 loop: CASSYSFGETQYF. CDR3 in DNA: TGTGCCAGCAGTTACTCTTTCGGGGAGACCCAGTACTTC.

The V call is TRBV4-2, the J call TRBJ2-5; no definite D call. In germline, CDR1 is LGHNA, CDR2 YNFKEQ. Trimming took 0 bases from V and 2 from J, leaving 13 bases between them. The CDR3 length is 16 residues. CDR3 DNA: TGTGCCAGCAGCCAAGATCCCAGCTACGGGCAAGAGACCCAGTACTTC. It specifies CASSQDPSYGQETQYF.

The chain employs TRBV6-5 and TRBJ2-1; TRBD2 matches 12 bases. The junction had 6 bases not matched to a gene; V was cut back by 6 bases and J by 6 bases. Germline assignment: CDR1 MNHEY and CDR2 SVGAGI. The CDR3 length is 15 residues. The CDR3 sequence: CASSMTSGGFNEQFF. For the CDR3, the DNA is TGTGCCAGCAGCATGACTAGCGGGGGTTTCAATGAGCAGTTCTTC.

This chain uses TRBV9 with TRBJ1-2, with 9 bases aligning to TRBD1. The CDR3 has 17 residues. Trimming cost V 0 bases and J 4 bases; bases outside gene matches: 10. Looked up from germline, CDR1 is SGDLS and CDR2 is YYNGEE. Here the CDR3 DNA reads TGTGCCAGCAGCGTAGTGTCCGGGACAGGGCTTTCCTATGGCTACACCTTC. It translates to CASSVVSGTGLSYGYTF.

This clone was picked up one time. The J gene is TRBJ2-3, the V gene TRBV9; 7 bases match TRBD2. In germline, CDR1 is SGDLS, CDR2 YYNGEE. The junction had 3 bases not matched to a gene; V was cut back by 0 bases and J by 5 bases. This CDR3 has 14 amino acids. This chain's CDR3 is CASSVELAEDTQYF. Written as DNA, the CDR3 is TGTGCCAGCAGCGTAGAGCTAGCGGAAGATACGCAGTATTTT.

This clone occurred a few times. The chain couples TRBV30 to TRBJ2-7, with a possible D match to TRBD1 (6 bases). With 4 bases removed from V and 6 bases from J, the gap between germline ends came to 16 bases. The CDR3 length is 13 residues. Germline V gene sequence: CDR1 GTSNPN, CDR2 SVGIG (reference sequence). The CDR3 here is CAWMKGGYPEQYF. CDR3 in DNA: TGTGCCTGGATGAAAGGGGGATACCCCGAGCAGTACTTC.